The 21 T cell receptor beta chains presented below share a single source sample, sequenced in a study of cytomegalovirus exposure and HLA in healthy donors. The PCR contained 60 Vbeta and 13 Jbeta primers. Sequencing used immunoSEQ multiplex PCR; TCRdb keeps in-frame clones, though not all of them. The table records tens of thousands of clones, about 71% of them present only once. Sample: PBMCs. Receptors were obtained from a woman in her 50s in good health and CMV-seropositive.

The chain couples TRBV9 to TRBJ1-6; 7 bases align to TRBD1. J gave up 10 bases and V 4 bases, and 11 bases lay outside the gene matches. Per germline, CDR1 SGDLS and CDR2 YYNGEE. The CDR3 length is 15 residues. The CDR3 DNA reads TGTGCCAGCAGCCCAGGACAGGCGTCTTTGTCACCCCTCCACTTT. Translation: CASSPGQASLSPLHF.

This clone was seen only a few times. The chain recombines TRBV10-3 with TRBJ1-3; possible D gene TRBD1, 5 bases. The V gene's germline CDR1 is ENHRY and CDR2 SYGVKD. V was shortened by 0 bases and J by 0 bases, with 18 bases between the two germline ends. The CDR3 totals 19 residues. For the CDR3, the DNA is TGTGCCATCAGTGAGTCTGGGTGGGGCAGGGCCAACTCTGGAAACACCATATATTTT. Its translation is CAISESGWGRANSGNTIYF.

V is TRBV6-1 and J is TRBJ1-1, with D possibly TRBD1 on 6 matching bases. Germline V gene lookup returns CDR1 MNHNS and CDR2 SASEGT. The V end was cut by 1 base, the J end by 1 base, with 7 bases between. The CDR3 extends over 14 amino acids. The chain's CDR3 is CASSEGTENTEAFF. The CDR3 nucleotides read TGTGCCAGCAGTGAAGGGACAGAGAACACTGAAGCTTTCTTT.

About this clone itself: The sample contains more than one DNA sequence encoding this CDR3. This sequence joins TRBV10-1 and TRBJ1-1, with 8 bases aligning to TRBD1. V lost 4 bases to trimming and J lost 4 bases; unmatched junction nucleotides: 2. The CDR3 length is 13 residues. Looked up from germline, CDR1 is WNHNN and CDR2 is SYGVQD (reference sequence). CDR3 nucleotide sequence: TGCGCCAGCAGTGCTGGACAGGGCACTGAAGCTTTCTTT. Protein sequence: CASSAGQGTEAFF.

This chain joins TRBV5-1 and TRBJ1-4; 8 bases map to TRBD1. Trimming took 1 base from V and 5 from J; bases not matched to a gene: 7. Germline values: CDR1 SGHRS, CDR2 YFSETQ. The CDR3 covers 16 residues. The CDR3 sequence is CASSLWTGQTNEKLFF. CDR3 coding DNA: TGCGCCAGCAGCTTGTGGACAGGGCAGACGAATGAAAAACTGTTTTTT.

The chain combines TRBV9 with TRBJ1-1, with D perhaps TRBD1 (5 bases). The CDR3 contains 14 residues. The ends were cut back, 0 bases at V and 2 bases at J, with 8 bases in the middle. Germline V CDR1 and CDR2: SGDLS, YYNGEE. CDR3 DNA: TGTGCCAGCAGCGTAGCAGGACACAACACTGAAGCTTTCTTT. Amino acid sequence: CASSVAGHNTEAFF.

This chain joins TRBV10-3 and TRBJ1-5; 8 bases are shared with TRBD1. CDR1 ENHRY and CDR2 SYGVKD come from the germline V gene. The CDR3 runs 15 residues. The V gene end was trimmed by 8 bases and the J gene end by 2 bases; junction bases not matched to a gene: 8. The CDR3 sequence: CAISDRAEGNQPQHF. The DNA for the CDR3 is TGTGCCATCTCGGACAGGGCGGAAGGCAATCAGCCCCAGCATTTT.

The rearrangement joins TRBV7-9 to TRBJ1-2; 9 nucleotides match TRBD1. V lost 5 bases and J lost 6; bases outside the gene matches: 13. Germline CDR1 SEHNR, CDR2 FQNEAQ (reference sequence). The CDR3 runs 16 residues. DNA of the CDR3: TGTGCCAGCAGCGTTAACAGGGGGCTGGCTTCGGATGGCTACACCTTC. Its translation is CASSVNRGLASDGYTF. Supplemented by reference TRBV7-9 and TRBJ1-2, the full variable domain reads DTGVSQNPRHKITKRGQNVTFRCDPISEHNRLYWYRQTLGQGPEFLTYFQNEAQLEKSRLLSDRFSAERPKGSFSTLEIQRTEQGDSAMYLCASSVNRGLASDGYTFGSGTRLTVV.

The chain couples TRBV28 to TRBJ2-6; possible D gene TRBD1, 6 bases. The V gene lost 6 bases and the J gene lost 2 bases, with 11 bases spanning the gap. The CDR3 totals 15 residues. Germline V gene lookup returns CDR1 MDHEN and CDR2 SYDVKM. The CDR3: CASRSGVAGANVLTF. CDR3 bases: TGTGCCAGCAGGTCAGGGGTGGCTGGGGCCAACGTCCTGACTTTC. The whole variable domain, filled in from reference TRBV28 and TRBJ2-6, reads DVKVTQSSRYLVKRTGEKVFLECVQDMDHENMFWYRQDPGLGLRLIYFSYDVKMKEKGDIPEGYSVSREKKERFSLILESASTNQTSMYLCASRSGVAGANVLTFGAGSRLTVL.

This rearrangement joins TRBV5-4 to TRBJ2-3, with D tentatively TRBD2 (5 bases). The germline CDR1 and CDR2 sequences are SGHNT and YYREEE (reference sequence). The ends were cut back, 4 bases at V and 0 bases at J, with 12 bases in the middle. CDR3 length: 15 amino acids. The CDR3 region is CASSLRLTSTDTQYF. Here the CDR3 DNA reads TGTGCCAGCAGCCTTAGACTAACTAGCACAGATACGCAGTATTTT.

J is TRBJ2-7 and V is TRBV19, with D uncertain. Per germline, CDR1 LNHDA and CDR2 SQIVND (reference sequence). V lost 7 bases and J lost 2, with 15 bases in between. The CDR3 runs 14 residues. The CDR3 bases are TGTGCCAGTAACTCCCACAGCCAACCCTACGAGCAGTACTTC. Translated: CASNSHSQPYEQYF.

The rearrangement links TRBV6-6 to TRBJ1-1; weak D call: TRBD1 (6 bases). Germline V CDR1 and CDR2: MNHNY, SVGAGI (reference sequence). The V and J ends lost 2 bases and 10 bases respectively, with 14 bases between them. The CDR3 is 13 residues long. This CDR3 reads CASSYHTTGTAFF. The CDR3 nucleotides read TGTGCCAGCAGTTACCACACGACAGGTACAGCTTTCTTT.

The chain carries TRBV30 and TRBJ1-1, with unresolved D. The CDR3 spans 13 residues. The germline V gene has CDR1 GTSNPN and CDR2 SVGIG (reference sequence). The V gene lost 2 bases and the J gene lost 2 bases, with 9 bases spanning the gap. The CDR3, as DNA: TGTGCCTGGAGTCCAAACTATAACACTGAAGCTTTCTTT. It yields the protein CAWSPNYNTEAFF.

The chain links TRBV11-2 to TRBJ2-1; TRBD2 matches at 12 bases. CDR3 length: 16 residues. Trimming removed 2 bases from V and 6 bases from J; junction bases left unmatched: 5. Germline CDR1 and CDR2: SGHAT and FQNNGV. The CDR3 nucleotides read TGTGCCAGCAGCTTAAGCGGACTAGCGGGACCCAATGAGCAGTTCTTC. This translates into CASSLSGLAGPNEQFF.

In its sample, this clone was seen once. V is TRBV6-5 and J is TRBJ2-7, with no clear D. Germline-derived CDR1 and CDR2 are MNHEY and SVGAGI. The CDR3 loop spans 13 amino acids. V lost 3 bases and J lost 7, with 13 bases in between. The CDR3 DNA reads as TGTGCCAGCAGTTATCTTCGTTCTTCGGAGCAGTACTTC. It yields the protein CASSYLRSSEQYF.

This sequence joins TRBV5-4 and TRBJ2-5, with 7 bases fitting TRBD1. This CDR3 comprises 16 residues. Trimming took 0 bases from V and 3 from J; bases not matched to a gene: 8. Germline CDR1 reads SGHNT; CDR2 reads YYREEE (reference sequence). The CDR3 sequence: CASSLDRTGWEETQYF. The CDR3 DNA sequence: TGTGCCAGCAGCTTGGACCGGACAGGCTGGGAAGAGACCCAGTACTTC.

J is TRBJ2-5 and V is TRBV4-3; D remains unclear. This CDR3 has 13 residues. Germline values: CDR1 LGHNA, CDR2 YSLEER. Between the trimmed V and J ends, which lost 1 base and 5 bases, there was a span of 8 bases. CDR3 sequence: CASSQVPGETQYF. CDR3 nucleotides: TGCGCCAGCAGCCAAGTCCCCGGGGAGACCCAGTACTTC.

The gene calls are TRBV6-1 and TRBJ1-3, with D perhaps TRBD1 (5 bases). The ends were cut back, 6 bases at V and 4 bases at J, with 16 bases in the middle. The CDR3 is 15 residues long. Per the germline V gene, CDR1 is MNHNS and CDR2 is SASEGT. This chain's CDR3 is CASSTGGGAGNTIYF. As DNA, the CDR3 is TGTGCCAGCAGCACCGGCGGAGGGGCCGGAAACACCATATATTTT.

The chain recombines TRBV6-5 with TRBJ1-2; D remains unclear. The CDR3 consists of 11 residues. CDR1 is MNHEY and CDR2 is SVGAGI in the germline V gene. Trimming pared 10 bases from V and 1 base from J, leaving 7 bases between. CDR3 residues: CAIWSNYGYTF. The CDR3, as DNA: TGTGCCATTTGGAGTAACTATGGCTACACCTTC.

By share, this clone counts as medium-sized. The V and J genes are TRBV11-2 and TRBJ2-5, with 7 nucleotides matching TRBD2. V shed 5 bases and J 5 bases; nucleotides not matched to a gene: 5. The CDR3 is made up of 13 amino acids. Germline V lookup: CDR1 SGHAT, CDR2 FQNNGV. CDR3 region: CASSPGLEETQYF. The CDR3 DNA is TGTGCCAGCAGCCCCGGACTAGAGGAGACCCAGTACTTC. Full variable domain (remainder filled in from reference TRBV11-2 and TRBJ2-5): EAGVAQSPRYKIIEKRQSVAFWCNPISGHATLYWYQQILGQGPKLLIQFQNNGVVDDSQLPKDRFSAERLKGVDSTLKIQPAKLEDSAVYLCASSPGLEETQYFGPGTRLLVL.

V usage is TRBV27 and J usage is TRBJ2-4; no clear D. Trimming left V 3 bases short and J 5 bases short, with 14 bases between. Germline V gives CDR1 MNHEY, CDR2 SMNVEV (reference sequence). The CDR3 sequence is 15 residues long. Here the CDR3 reads CASSFIPLPENIQYF. The CDR3 DNA is TGTGCCAGCAGTTTTATACCACTTCCCGAAAACATTCAGTACTTC.